A single sample gave rise to the 18 T cell receptor beta chains below, sequenced in a study of blood T cell repertoires in COVID-19. Repertoires were generated with immunoSEQ multiplex PCR, while TCRdb's copy carries only in-frame clones and drops some. This sample carries around 240,000 clones, 91% of them seen once, and the ten largest clones take approximately 1.2%. The sequenced sample consisted of PBMCs or T cells enriched from blood (not recorded which). The receptors stem from a human donor in a cohort exposed to, infected with or recovered from COVID-19 (not recorded which). The donor label of this sample is uncertain.

The chain carries TRBV27 and TRBJ2-5; 8 positions agree with TRBD1. The germline V gene has CDR1 MNHEY and CDR2 SMNVEV (reference sequence). The CDR3 contains 13 residues. The V gene end was trimmed by 8 bases and the J gene end by 6 bases; junction bases not matched to a gene: 8. CDR3 DNA: TGTGCCAGCTCGTCAGGGGGCGGAAAGACCCAGTACTTC. This gives the protein CASSSGGGKTQYF.

The chain is built from TRBV5-4 and TRBJ1-4, with TRBD1 matching over 11 bases. The V gene end was trimmed by 5 bases and the J gene end by 4 bases; junction bases not matched to a gene: 4. CDR3 length equals 15 residues. In germline, CDR1 is SGHNT, CDR2 YYREEE (reference sequence). The CDR3 DNA is TGTGCCAGCAGTGTGGACAGGGGGCTTAATGAAAAACTGTTTTTT. Its protein product is CASSVDRGLNEKLFF.

The V call is TRBV30, the J call TRBJ1-2; unclear D gene. Deletions cut 0 bases from V and 4 bases from J, with 12 bases between. Germline V gene sequence: CDR1 GTSNPN, CDR2 SVGIG (reference sequence). The CDR3 has 14 amino acids. The CDR3 nucleotides are TGTGCCTGGAGTGTATTTGGCAGGATCTATGGCTACACCTTC. Amino acids: CAWSVFGRIYGYTF.

The chain couples TRBV27 to TRBJ1-1, with 7 positions matching TRBD1. The CDR3 is 16 residues long. The trim removed 6 bases at V and 3 bases at J, leaving 13 bases unmatched. Germline V CDR1 and CDR2: MNHEY, SMNVEV (reference sequence). The CDR3 DNA reads TGTGCCAGCAGCCGAACCAGACAGGGCATTTACACTGAAGCTTTCTTT. This translates into CASSRTRQGIYTEAFF.

V is TRBV7-9 and J is TRBJ2-3, with D maybe TRBD2 (6 bases). Germline values: CDR1 SEHNR, CDR2 FQNEAQ (reference sequence). V lost 4 bases and J 2 bases, leaving 10 bases between the germline ends. This CDR3 is built from 14 residues. CDR3: CASSSSGPTDTQYF. CDR3 DNA sequence: TGTGCCAGCAGCTCCAGCGGGCCCACAGATACGCAGTATTTT.

This clone was counted between two and nine times. The genes are TRBV27 and TRBJ1-4; D is ambiguous. V shed 5 bases and J shed 0 bases, with 10 bases lying between them. The CDR3 has 15 residues. Germline V lookup: CDR1 MNHEY, CDR2 SMNVEV (reference sequence). CDR3 DNA sequence: TGTGCCAGCAGTCAAACAGATTCAACTAATGAAAAACTGTTTTTT. Amino acid sequence: CASSQTDSTNEKLFF.

This clone was seen just once. The V and J genes are TRBV20-1 and TRBJ2-7; D is possibly TRBD2 (7 bases). This CDR3 has 15 residues. Trimming stripped 3 bases from V and 3 bases from J, with 18 bases between. Germline CDR1 and CDR2: DFQATT and SNEGSKA (reference sequence). The CDR3 loop is CSASNPSGGLYEQYF. Written as DNA, the CDR3 is TGCAGTGCTAGTAACCCTTCCGGGGGGCTCTACGAGCAGTACTTC.

The chain has TRBV11-2 and TRBJ2-1, with unresolved D. V was cut by 2 bases and J by 4 bases, with 9 bases left in between. Per the germline V gene, CDR1 is SGHAT and CDR2 is FQNNGV. The CDR3 is made up of 14 amino acids. The CDR3 nucleotides are TGTGCCAGCAGCTTAATTCGTTATTACAATGAGCAGTTCTTC. Residues: CASSLIRYYNEQFF.

J is TRBJ2-3 and V is TRBV5-1, with a weak D call TRBD2 (6 bases). Trimming removed 2 bases from V and 2 bases from J, with 12 bases in between. CDR3 length: 15 residues. Germline V gene lookup returns CDR1 SGHRS and CDR2 YFSETQ. In nucleotides, the CDR3 is TGCGCCAGCAGCTTCCGGGACTCAGTCACAGATACGCAGTATTTT. It encodes CASSFRDSVTDTQYF.

The chain combines TRBV27 with TRBJ1-2; 7 bases map to TRBD1. This CDR3 comprises 13 residues. Looked up from germline, CDR1 is MNHEY and CDR2 is SMNVEV (reference sequence). V trimming: 5 bases; J trimming: 4 bases; junction bases outside the gene matches: 4. The CDR3 is CASSMTGSYGYTF. The CDR3 nucleotides are TGTGCCAGCAGTATGACAGGGTCCTATGGCTACACCTTC.

The chain couples TRBV18 to TRBJ1-4; TRBD1 matches 7 bases. V lost 4 bases, J lost 5 bases, and 4 bases stayed unmatched. In germline, CDR1 is KGHSH, CDR2 LQKENI. The CDR3 covers 14 residues. The CDR3 coding sequence is TGTGCCAGCTCACTGGGACAGAAAAATGAAAAACTGTTTTTT. Its protein is CASSLGQKNEKLFF. Full variable domain (missing parts from reference TRBV18 and TRBJ1-4): NAGVMQNPRHLVRRRGQEARLRCSPMKGHSHVYWYRQLPEEGLKFMVYLQKENIIDESGMPKERFSAEFPKEGPSILRIQQVVRGDSAAYFCASSLGQKNEKLFFGSGTQLSVL.

The chain couples TRBV29-1 to TRBJ2-3; 7 bases line up with TRBD2. CDR1 SQVTM and CDR2 ANQGSEA come from the germline V gene. J was trimmed by 2 bases and V by 2 bases; bases with no gene match: 7. The CDR3 sequence is 15 residues long. The CDR3 sequence is CSVERAGETTDTQYF. CDR3 nucleotides: TGCAGCGTTGAACGGGCGGGGGAGACCACAGATACGCAGTATTTT.

This chain uses TRBV19 with TRBJ2-2; possibly TRBD2 for D (7 bases). V gave up 6 bases and J gave up 5 bases, with 13 bases separating them. Germline lookup yields CDR1 LNHDA and CDR2 SQIVND (reference sequence). The CDR3 contains 14 residues. The CDR3 is CASRSGGRTGELFF. The CDR3 DNA sequence: TGTGCCAGTAGATCGGGGGGCCGGACCGGGGAGCTGTTTTTT.

The chain carries TRBV4-1 and TRBJ1-4, with unresolved D. The CDR3 is 15 amino acids. Germline V gene sequence: CDR1 MGHRA, CDR2 YSYEKL. With 4 bases removed from V and 3 bases from J, the gap between germline ends came to 12 bases. The CDR3 here is CASSPYPVANEKLFF. For the CDR3, the DNA is TGCGCCAGCAGCCCGTACCCGGTAGCTAATGAAAAACTGTTTTTT.

This clone showed up just once. V usage is TRBV4-2 and J usage is TRBJ1-4, with a possible D match to TRBD1 (5 bases). The V end was cut by 0 bases, the J end by 3 bases, with 11 bases between. The germline V gene encodes CDR1 LGHNA and CDR2 YNFKEQ. There are 16 residues in the CDR3. CDR3 protein: CASSQDPGGPNEKLFF. The CDR3, as DNA: TGTGCCAGCAGCCAAGACCCGGGGGGTCCTAATGAAAAACTGTTTTTT.

CDR3: CASSLRGIGELFF. DNA for the CDR3: TGTGCCAGCAGCTTGAGGGGCATCGGGGAGCTGTTTTTT. The rearrangement links TRBV5-5 to TRBJ2-2; tentative D call: TRBD1 (5 bases). Germline V gives CDR1 SGHKS, CDR2 YYEKEE (reference sequence). V lost 1 base and J lost 7, with 8 bases in between. The CDR3 consists of 13 residues. Complete variable domain (other parts from reference TRBV5-5 and TRBJ2-2): DAGVTQSPTHLIKTRGQQVTLRCSPISGHKSVSWYQQVLGQGPQFIFQYYEKEERGRGNFPDRFSARQFPNYSSELNVNALLLGDSALYLCASSLRGIGELFFGEGSRLTVL.

The V call is TRBV18, the J call TRBJ1-1, with D unclear. This CDR3 spans 13 amino acids. Trimming took off 2 bases at V and 11 bases at J, with 15 bases between the two ends. Looked up from germline, CDR1 is KGHSH and CDR2 is LQKENI. The CDR3 DNA follows: TGTGCCAGCTCACCAAACGGCCGAGGAGGGGCTTTCTTT. Its translation: CASSPNGRGGAFF.

The chain employs TRBV18 and TRBJ1-1; D possibly corresponds to TRBD1 (6 bases). Trimming took 6 bases from V and 1 from J, leaving 15 bases between them. This CDR3 comprises 15 residues. Germline V gene sequence: CDR1 KGHSH, CDR2 LQKENI. The CDR3 DNA reads as TGTGCCAGCTCTGAATCGGGGGGGGCGAACACTGAAGCTTTCTTT. Residues: CASSESGGANTEAFF.